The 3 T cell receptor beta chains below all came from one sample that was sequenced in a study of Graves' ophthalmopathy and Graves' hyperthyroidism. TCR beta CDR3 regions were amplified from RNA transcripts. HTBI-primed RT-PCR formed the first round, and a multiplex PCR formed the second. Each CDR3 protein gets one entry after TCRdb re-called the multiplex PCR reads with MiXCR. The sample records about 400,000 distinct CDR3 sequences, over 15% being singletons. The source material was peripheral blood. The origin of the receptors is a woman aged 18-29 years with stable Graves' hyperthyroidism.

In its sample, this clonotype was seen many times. Here the CDR3 reads CASGYRVAGTQYF. For the CDR3, the DNA is TGTGCCAGTGGGTACAGGGTAGCGGGGACCCAGTACTTC. This chain uses TRBV12-3 or TRBV12-4 with TRBJ2-5; TRBD2 is a possible D gene (7 bases). V was clipped by 9 bases and J by 7 bases, with 18 bases between them. The CDR3 extends over 13 amino acids.

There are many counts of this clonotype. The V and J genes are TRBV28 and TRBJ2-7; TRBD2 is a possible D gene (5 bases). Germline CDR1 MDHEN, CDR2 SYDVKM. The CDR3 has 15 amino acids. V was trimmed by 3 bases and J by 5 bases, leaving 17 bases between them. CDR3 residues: CASSFGPRGFHEQYF. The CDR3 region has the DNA TGTGCCAGCAGTTTCGGACCCCGCGGGTTCCACGAGCAGTACTTC. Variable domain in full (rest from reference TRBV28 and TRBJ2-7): DVKVTQSSRYLVKRTGEKVFLECVQDMDHENMFWYRQDPGLGLRLIYFSYDVKMKEKGDIPEGYSVSREKKERFSLILESASTNQTSMYLCASSFGPRGFHEQYFGPGTRLTVT.

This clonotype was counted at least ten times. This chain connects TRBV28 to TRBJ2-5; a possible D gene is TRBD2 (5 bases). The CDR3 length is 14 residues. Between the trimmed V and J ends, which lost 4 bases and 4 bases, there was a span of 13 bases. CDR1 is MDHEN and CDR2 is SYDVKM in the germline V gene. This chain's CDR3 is CASSWVAPGETQYF. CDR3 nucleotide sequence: TGTGCCAGCAGTTGGGTAGCGCCGGGAGAGACCCAGTACTTC.